Given below is one T cell receptor beta chain in context. Its antigen is not identified. These data are taken from a study of cytomegalovirus exposure and HLA in healthy donors. Study-level information: Among about 179 million T cells, an earlier analysis found roughly 100 million unique TCR beta sequences.

PCR used 60 Vbeta primers and 13 Jbeta primers. Clones were sequenced by immunoSEQ multiplex PCR, and TCRdb holds only the in-frame ones, with some missing. The table lists about 65,000 clones. The CDR3 is 15 residues long. With 5 bases removed from V and 0 bases from J, the gap between germline ends came to 11 bases. The germline CDR1 and CDR2 sequences are PRHDT and FYEKMQ (reference sequence). Study results and limitations: For presence/absence analyses, sequencing depth was assumed to be roughly uniform across donors. As was reported, the HLA-A and HLA-B alleles of most subjects were accurately predicted from TCR beta sequences.

Those who donated were healthy bone marrow donors. The clonotype originates from a boy aged 5-17 years in good health and CMV-seronegative. Sequencing was done on a sample of PBMCs. V usage is TRBV13 and J usage is TRBJ2-1; D perhaps matches TRBD1 (6 bases). CDR3 coding DNA: TGTGCCAGCAGCCACAGGGTTAGCTCCTACAATGAGCAGTTCTTC. Amino acid sequence: CASSHRVSSYNEQFF.